This TCR beta chain stems from a study of shared clonotypes between healthy human individuals. Repertoires were generated with immunoSEQ multiplex PCR, while TCRdb's copy carries only in-frame clones and drops some. The data show some 2.1 million clones, around 95% seen once. The donors, healthy adults who were HIV-negative, had experienced no recent acute infections or vaccinations. CD45RA+ naive and CD45RA-negative memory subsets were separated from CD4+ cells. General study points: Sampling involved blood alone; tissue repertoires likely differ.

About this clone: Its antigen is not known.

The source is a young man in good health. Sequencing used naive CD4+ T cells sorted from blood. The subset: CD45RA+ positively selected.

CDR3 bases: TGTGCCAGTAGTATAGGGAAACACTTGAATGAGCAGTTCTTC. The encoded protein is CASSIGKHLNEQFF. The rearrangement links TRBV19 to TRBJ2-1; D is unclear. This CDR3 spans 14 amino acids. Trimming took off 1 base at V and 7 bases at J, with 11 bases between the two ends. Per germline, CDR1 LNHDA and CDR2 SQIVND (reference sequence). Full variable domain (remainder filled in from reference TRBV19 and TRBJ2-1): DGGITQSPKYLFRKEGQNVTLSCEQNLNHDAMYWYRQDPGQGLRLIYYSQIVNDFQKGDIAEGYSVSREKKESFPLTVTSAQKNPTAFYLCASSIGKHLNEQFFGPGTRLTVL.